Listed here are 5 T cell receptor beta chains from one sample, sequenced in a study of T cells in Graves' hyperthyroidism and ophthalmopathy. TCR beta CDR3 regions were amplified from RNA. The HTBI primer set was used in a first-round RT-PCR of the TCR CDR3. TCRdb reanalysed the multiplex PCR reads using MiXCR and keeps one entry per CDR3 protein. The sample has 500,000 or so distinct CDR3 sequences, 15% to 20% seen once; the top ten hold roughly a sixth. Source material: blood. The origin of the receptors is a woman between 18 and 30 years old with Graves' ophthalmopathy.

At least ten counts were recorded for this clonotype. The rearrangement joins TRBV29-1 to TRBJ2-1, with a weak D call TRBD2 (5 bases). V lost 5 bases to trimming and J lost 3 bases, with 14 bases between them. This CDR3 region has 14 residues. In germline, CDR1 is SQVTM, CDR2 ANQGSEA. The CDR3 DNA is TGCAGCGTTTCTCTCGAACGGGACTACAATGAGCAGTTCTTC. Amino acid sequence: CSVSLERDYNEQFF.

This clonotype was counted many times. The V and J genes are TRBV10-3 and TRBJ2-5; TRBD2 might be the D (6 bases). The CDR3 loop spans 11 amino acids. The V end was cut by 10 bases, the J end by 4 bases, with 10 bases between. The germline V gene has CDR1 ENHRY and CDR2 SYGVKD. CDR3 amino acids: CATREGETQYF. The CDR3 DNA reads TGTGCCACGCGGGAAGGAGAGACCCAGTACTTC.

The CDR3 reads CASSLPLAYEQYF. As DNA, the CDR3 is TGTGCCAGCAGCTTGCCACTAGCGTACGAGCAGTACTTC. The chain uses TRBV7-9 and TRBJ2-7; 7 bases are a match to TRBD2. CDR1 and CDR2 (germline): SEHNR, FQNEAQ (reference sequence). The CDR3 has 13 amino acids. Trimming cost V 3 bases and J 4 bases; bases outside gene matches: 3.

In its sample, this clonotype was seen a few times. A read error may account for a junction end that differs from germline. This chain uses TRBV5-1 with TRBJ2-7; 9 nucleotides line up with TRBD2. CDR1 is SGHRS, CDR2 YFSETQ, per germline. This CDR3 is 15 amino acids long. The CDR3 DNA follows: TGTGCCAGCAGCCCTGTAGGTCTAGCGGGAACCGAGCAGTACTTC. Encoded protein: CASSPVGLAGTEQYF.

This clonotype was seen only a few times. The chain employs TRBV19 and TRBJ2-5, with 9 bases that match TRBD1. The CDR3 extends over 13 amino acids. CDR1 is LNHDA and CDR2 is SQIVND in the germline V gene (reference sequence). Trimming at V came to 6 bases and at J to 4 bases, leaving 3 bases not matched to a gene. For the CDR3, the DNA is TGTGCCAGTAGCGGGACAGGGACAGAGACCCAGTACTTC. Translated: CASSGTGTETQYF.